Following are 18 T cell receptor beta chains from one sample sequenced in a study of vaccination effects on CD4 cells after COVID-19. Only in-frame clones appear in the TCRdb table, and some are missing; sequencing was by immunoSEQ multiplex PCR. The sample contains tens of thousands of clones, 70% to 75% of which appear only once. These receptors are not linked to any known antigen. When 10 to 11 days of culture had elapsed, CD4+ T cells were isolated. Each participant was administered two doses of either the BNT162b2 or the mRNA-1273 vaccine. Sequenced here: CD4+ T cells from PBMCs cultured without peptide, sampled after COVID-19 vaccination. The receptors shown here come from a human donor who received a COVID-19 vaccine.

The chain employs TRBV18 and TRBJ2-3; possible D gene TRBD2, 6 bases. CDR1 and CDR2 (germline): KGHSH, LQKENI. V was cut by 2 bases and J by 6 bases, with 9 bases left in between. The CDR3 contains 13 residues. The CDR3 region is CASSPTRGDTQYF. CDR3 sequence (DNA): TGTGCCAGCTCACCAACCCGGGGGGATACGCAGTATTTT. The full variable domain, its missing parts supplied by reference TRBV18 and TRBJ2-3, is NAGVMQNPRHLVRRRGQEARLRCSPMKGHSHVYWYRQLPEEGLKFMVYLQKENIIDESGMPKERFSAEFPKEGPSILRIQQVVRGDSAAYFCASSPTRGDTQYFGPGTRLTVL.

The V call is TRBV11-2, the J call TRBJ2-7; tentative D call: TRBD2 (7 bases). CDR1 and CDR2 (germline): SGHAT, FQNNGV. CDR3 length: 14 residues. Trimming stripped 2 bases from V and 5 bases from J, with 13 bases between. In DNA form, the CDR3 reads TGTGCCAGCAGCTTAAGGGGGGCGGGGGACGAGCAGTACGTC. Translated: CASSLRGAGDEQYV.

The chain carries TRBV4-1 and TRBJ1-3; D not resolved. The CDR3 spans 15 residues. CDR1 MGHRA and CDR2 YSYEKL come from the germline V gene. V shed 6 bases and J shed 3 bases, with 15 bases lying between them. This CDR3 is CASRISGYSGNTIYF. In DNA, the CDR3 is TGCGCCAGCAGAATTTCCGGCTACAGTGGAAACACCATATATTTT.

This clone was seen a handful of times. The chain joins TRBV6-6 to TRBJ2-7, with 12 positions matching TRBD2. The ends lost 3 bases at V and 4 bases at J; junction bases unmatched: 1. Germline values: CDR1 MNHNY, CDR2 SVGAGI (reference sequence). The length of the CDR3 is 14 residues. The CDR3 nucleotides are TGTGCCAGCAGTTATACTAGCGGGGGGTACGAGCAGTACGTC. It specifies CASSYTSGGYEQYV.

The rearrangement links TRBV10-3 to TRBJ2-6; possibly TRBD1 for D (6 bases). Per germline, CDR1 ENHRY and CDR2 SYGVKD. The germline V and J ends were trimmed by 2 bases and 0 bases, with 8 bases remaining between them. The CDR3 runs to 16 residues. CDR3: CAISETGNSGANVLTF. The CDR3 nucleotides read TGTGCCATCAGTGAGACAGGGAACTCTGGGGCCAACGTCCTGACTTTC.

The CDR3 nucleotides read TGTGCCAGCAGCCGTGCCGTGGACAGTGGAAATGAAAAACTGTTTTTT. Protein product: CASSRAVDSGNEKLFF. The chain combines TRBV3-1 (or the pseudogene TRBV3-2) with TRBJ1-4; tentatively, D is TRBD1 (6 bases). This CDR3 is built from 16 residues. CDR1 is LGHDT and CDR2 is YNNKEL in the germline V gene (reference sequence). V lost 4 bases and J lost 5, with 17 bases in between.

J is TRBJ2-3 and V is TRBV29-1; D gene uncertain. Trimming removed 1 base at V and 2 bases at J, with 4 bases between. Per germline, CDR1 SQVTM and CDR2 ANQGSEA. This CDR3 has 12 amino acids. The CDR3 DNA reads as TGCAGCGTTGAAGGCACCACAGATACGCAGTATTTT. Its protein product is CSVEGTTDTQYF.

In this sample, this clone turned up a few times. The J gene is TRBJ1-1, the V gene TRBV7-7; 8 nucleotides align to TRBD1. CDR1 and CDR2 (germline): SSHAT, FNYEAQ (reference sequence). CDR3 length: 15 amino acids. Losses at the gene ends were 6 bases for V and 3 bases for J; bases not matched to a gene: 9. CDR3 residues: CASSRLDRGDTEAFF. The CDR3 DNA reads as TGTGCCAGCAGTCGCCTCGACAGGGGAGACACTGAAGCTTTCTTT.

The rearrangement joins TRBV18 to TRBJ2-5; D is ambiguous. Between the trimmed V and J ends, which lost 0 bases and 9 bases, there was a span of 17 bases. The CDR3 sequence is 15 residues long. Germline assignment: CDR1 KGHSH and CDR2 LQKENI. CDR3 residues: CASSPPSTANRPQYF. The CDR3 DNA sequence: TGTGCCAGCTCACCACCGTCAACAGCCAACCGTCCCCAGTACTTC.

The genes are TRBV19 and TRBJ1-1, with TRBD1 as a possible D gene (5 bases). CDR1 is LNHDA and CDR2 is SQIVND in the germline V gene (reference sequence). V lost 3 bases to trimming and J lost 3 bases, with 20 bases between them. CDR3 size: 17 residues. The CDR3 region has the DNA TGTGCCAGTAGTATCCGCGGGGGACCTGGCTGGCACACTGAAGCTTTCTTT. This encodes CASSIRGGPGWHTEAFF. The whole variable domain, remainder taken from reference TRBV19 and TRBJ1-1, is DGGITQSPKYLFRKEGQNVTLSCEQNLNHDAMYWYRQDPGQGLRLIYYSQIVNDFQKGDIAEGYSVSREKKESFPLTVTSAQKNPTAFYLCASSIRGGPGWHTEAFFGQGTRLTVV.

The chain carries TRBV6-6 and TRBJ2-7, with 7 bases aligning to TRBD1. V dropped 6 bases and J dropped 3; count of bases not matched to a gene: 5. Germline V CDR1 and CDR2: MNHNY, SVGAGI (reference sequence). This CDR3 spans 13 amino acids. DNA for the CDR3: TGTGCCAGCAGAGAGGGACAGATCTACGAGCAGTACGTC. It encodes CASREGQIYEQYV.

The rearrangement joins TRBV24-1 to TRBJ1-5; D possibly corresponds to TRBD1 (5 bases). The V and J ends lost 3 bases and 4 bases respectively, with 9 bases between them. Germline V gives CDR1 KGHDR, CDR2 SFDVKD. The CDR3 is 14 amino acids. The CDR3 here is CATSDPGRNQPQHF. The CDR3 region has the DNA TGTGCCACCAGTGATCCAGGGAGGAATCAGCCCCAGCATTTT.

In this sample, this clone turned up a few times. At the DNA level, this CDR3 is encoded by other sequences in the same sample as well. This chain uses TRBV5-1 with TRBJ1-2; D might be TRBD1 (6 bases). V gave up 0 bases and J gave up 2 bases, with 8 bases separating them. This CDR3 is built from 14 residues. Germline CDR1 SGHRS, CDR2 YFSETQ. The CDR3 here is CASSLDRVNYGYTF. In nucleotides, the CDR3 is TGCGCCAGCAGCTTGGACAGGGTAAACTATGGCTACACCTTC.

The chain is built from TRBV11-2 and TRBJ2-1, with 9 nucleotides matching TRBD1. The germline CDR1 and CDR2 sequences are SGHAT and FQNNGV. The CDR3 is 15 residues long. J lost 2 bases, V lost 5 bases, and 4 bases had no gene match. The CDR3 DNA reads TGTGCCAGCAGCCAAGGACAGGGGACCTACAATGAGCAGTTCTTC. It encodes CASSQGQGTYNEQFF. Based on the CDR3 plus reference TRBV11-2 and TRBJ2-1, the full variable domain is EAGVAQSPRYKIIEKRQSVAFWCNPISGHATLYWYQQILGQGPKLLIQFQNNGVVDDSQLPKDRFSAERLKGVDSTLKIQPAKLEDSAVYLCASSQGQGTYNEQFFGPGTRLTVL.

The V and J genes are TRBV18 and TRBJ1-1, with D possibly matching TRBD1 (6 bases). V gave up 6 bases and J gave up 3 bases, with 14 bases separating them. From germline, CDR1 is KGHSH and CDR2 LQKENI. The CDR3 has 14 amino acids. The CDR3 reads CASSRGRQDTEAFF. The CDR3 nucleotides read TGTGCCAGCTCCAGGGGACGTCAGGACACTGAAGCTTTCTTT.

This chain uses TRBV5-6 with TRBJ2-1; possible D gene TRBD2, 6 bases. The CDR3 loop spans 13 amino acids. Trimming removed 6 bases from V and 6 bases from J, with 13 bases in between. Germline V CDR1 and CDR2: SGHDT, YYEEEE. CDR3 residues: CASTNFGSNEQFF. The DNA for the CDR3 is TGTGCCAGCACCAACTTCGGGAGCAATGAGCAGTTCTTC.

Judged by abundance, this clone is medium-sized. V is TRBV10-3 and J is TRBJ1-2, with D hard to call. The V end lost 4 bases, the J end lost 1 base, and 19 bases lay between the germline ends. This CDR3 contains 17 residues. Germline V gene sequence: CDR1 ENHRY, CDR2 SYGVKD. The CDR3 bases are TGTGCCATCAGTGGGCCCGGGTCCTCGATACTTAACTATGGCTACACCTTC. This codes for CAISGPGSSILNYGYTF.

The V gene is TRBV9, the J gene TRBJ1-3; tentatively, D is TRBD1 (5 bases). V lost 0 bases and J lost 0, with 19 bases in between. CDR1 is SGDLS, CDR2 YYNGEE, per germline. There are 19 residues in the CDR3. CDR3 protein: CASSVAPTGTASSGNTIYF. The CDR3 nucleotides are TGTGCCAGCAGCGTAGCCCCTACGGGGACCGCTAGCTCTGGAAACACCATATATTTT. Based on the CDR3 plus reference TRBV9 and TRBJ1-3, the full variable domain is DSGVTQTPKHLITATGQRVTLRCSPRSGDLSVYWYQQSLDQGLQFLIQYYNGEERAKGNILERFSAQQFPDLHSELNLSSLELGDSALYFCASSVAPTGTASSGNTIYFGEGSWLTVV.